The 32 T cell receptor beta chains reported below all come from one sample, sequenced in a study of cytomegalovirus exposure and HLA in healthy donors. The PCR ran on 60 Vbeta and 13 Jbeta primers. Here immunoSEQ multiplex PCR was the method, and the copy in TCRdb shows in-frame clones only, minus some. The table includes some 170,000 clones, roughly 70% detected once. Input material: PBMCs. All receptors derive from a woman aged 50 to 60 in good health and CMV-seropositive.

This clone was seen a few times. The CDR3 DNA reads as TGCGCCAGCAGCCAAGATTTCCGGGACAGGGTAACTGAAGCTTTCTTT. This translates into CASSQDFRDRVTEAFF. The chain joins TRBV4-1 to TRBJ1-1; 9 nucleotides align to TRBD1. The CDR3 consists of 16 residues. Germline V CDR1 and CDR2: MGHRA, YSYEKL. The V and J ends lost 0 bases and 5 bases, in that order; junction bases with no gene match: 7.

J is TRBJ2-3 and V is TRBV9, with D perhaps TRBD1 (5 bases). The CDR3 has 15 residues. Trimming took off 3 bases at V and 1 base at J, with 12 bases between the two ends. Per germline, CDR1 SGDLS and CDR2 YYNGEE. The CDR3 protein is CASSGDSAGTDTQYF. CDR3 DNA sequence: TGTGCCAGCAGCGGAGACAGCGCGGGCACAGATACGCAGTATTTT.

V is TRBV6-5 and J is TRBJ1-2, with TRBD1 identical over 10 bases. Germline V gene sequence: CDR1 MNHEY, CDR2 SVGAGI. The CDR3 runs to 13 residues. V was pared by 7 bases and J by 7 bases, with 6 bases of the junction left unmatched. The CDR3 spells CASTPGTGVGYTF. As DNA, the CDR3 is TGTGCCAGCACGCCCGGGACAGGGGTTGGCTACACCTTC.

This clone appeared a few times. CDR3 sequence: CASSLARGLSNQPQHF. In DNA, the CDR3 is TGTGCCAGCAGCTTAGCTCGCGGACTTAGCAATCAGCCCCAGCATTTT. The V call is TRBV7-2, the J call TRBJ1-5, with D hard to call. The length of the CDR3 is 16 residues. The germline V gene encodes CDR1 SGHTA and CDR2 FQGNSA. The V and J ends lost 0 bases and 0 bases respectively, with 9 bases between them.

The chain couples TRBV9 to TRBJ1-3; TRBD1 agrees at 9 bases. V was clipped by 3 bases and J by 1 base; unmatched bases: 2. The CDR3 contains 15 residues. Germline CDR1 reads SGDLS; CDR2 reads YYNGEE. CDR3 sequence (DNA): TGTGCCAGCAGCGAGGGGACAGGGTCTGGAAACACCATATATTTT. This sequence encodes CASSEGTGSGNTIYF.

The chain recombines TRBV4-1 with TRBJ1-6, with 8 positions matching TRBD1. This CDR3 is built from 16 residues. V was pared by 6 bases and J by 0 bases, with 4 bases of the junction left unmatched. CDR1 MGHRA and CDR2 YSYEKL come from the germline V gene. The CDR3 is CASRDRVNSYNSPLHF. DNA of the CDR3: TGCGCCAGCAGGGACAGGGTCAACTCCTATAATTCACCCCTCCACTTT.

V and J are TRBV29-1 and TRBJ1-3; D ambiguous. This CDR3 has 11 residues. CDR1 is SQVTM, CDR2 ANQGSEA, per germline. V was pared by 7 bases and J by 3 bases, with 7 bases between. CDR3 in DNA: TGCAGCGCTGGACTTGGAAACACCATATATTTT. Protein: CSAGLGNTIYF. The variable domain in full, with the rest retrieved from reference TRBV29-1 and TRBJ1-3, is SAVISQKPSRDICQRGTSLTIQCQVDSQVTMMFWYRQQPGQSLTLIATANQGSEATYESGFVIDKFPISRPNLTFSTLTVSNMSPEDSSIYLCSAGLGNTIYFGEGSWLTVV.

The chain is built from TRBV7-3 and TRBJ2-1; TRBD1 matches 7 bases. CDR3 length: 13 residues. Germline CDR1 and CDR2: SGHTA and FQGTGA. V lost 4 bases to trimming and J lost 6 bases; unmatched junction nucleotides: 3. The DNA for the CDR3 is TGTGCCAGCAGCTCGGGACAGACCAATGAGCAGTTCTTC. This encodes CASSSGQTNEQFF.

The genes are TRBV7-2 and TRBJ1-1, with a possible D match to TRBD1 (6 bases). CDR1 is SGHTA, CDR2 FQGNSA, per germline. The CDR3 consists of 14 residues. V dropped 2 bases and J dropped 3 bases, with 10 bases sitting between them. The CDR3: CASSLLGADTEAFF. The CDR3 region has the DNA TGTGCCAGCAGCTTACTGGGGGCGGACACTGAAGCTTTCTTT. Full variable domain (remainder filled in from reference TRBV7-2 and TRBJ1-1): GAGVSQSPSNKVTEKGKDVELRCDPISGHTALYWYRQSLGQGLEFLIYFQGNSAPDKSGLPSDRFSAERTGGSVSTLTIQRTQQEDSAVYLCASSLLGADTEAFFGQGTRLTVV.

The chain links TRBV6-1 to TRBJ1-3; tentative D call: TRBD1 (6 bases). The CDR3 covers 13 residues. Between the trimmed V and J ends, which lost 5 bases and 2 bases, there was a span of 7 bases. Germline V CDR1 and CDR2: MNHNS, SASEGT. The CDR3 DNA sequence: TGTGCCAGCAGTACAGGGACTGGAAACACCATATATTTT. Translating it yields CASSTGTGNTIYF.

This clone was found a few times. The chain employs TRBV11-1 and TRBJ1-1, with unresolved D. The germline V and J ends were trimmed by 1 base and 2 bases, with 11 bases remaining between them. The CDR3 is 15 residues long. CDR1 is SGHAT and CDR2 is FQDESV in the germline V gene (reference sequence). CDR3 sequence reads: CASSLERRANTEAFF. The CDR3 DNA is TGTGCCAGCAGCTTAGAAAGGCGGGCAAACACTGAAGCTTTCTTT.

This clone showed up just a few times. This rearrangement joins TRBV19 to TRBJ2-5; the D gene is possibly TRBD2 (5 bases). Germline assignment: CDR1 LNHDA and CDR2 SQIVND (reference sequence). The V gene lost 2 bases and the J gene lost 4 bases, with 14 bases spanning the gap. The CDR3 is 15 residues long. In DNA, the CDR3 is TGTGCCAGTAGTATATCCGCCTCACGGGGAGAGACCCAGTACTTC. Protein product: CASSISASRGETQYF.

This chain connects TRBV14 to TRBJ1-2; D is ambiguous. CDR1 and CDR2 (germline): SGHDN, FVKESK. The CDR3 length is 14 residues. V dropped 1 base and J dropped 2 bases, with 8 bases sitting between them. The CDR3 loop is CASSQGQQNYGYTF. The CDR3 DNA is TGTGCCAGCAGCCAAGGACAACAGAACTATGGCTACACCTTC.

The chain carries TRBV5-4 and TRBJ2-1, with 12 bases lining up with TRBD2. Losses at the gene ends were 0 bases for V and 2 bases for J; bases not matched to a gene: 3. Per germline, CDR1 SGHNT and CDR2 YYREEE (reference sequence). The CDR3 length is 17 residues. CDR3 protein: CASSLETSGGPYNEQFF. The CDR3 nucleotides are TGTGCCAGCAGCTTGGAAACTAGCGGGGGGCCCTACAATGAGCAGTTCTTC.

The CDR3 loop reads CASRPTGGNTIYF. DNA for the CDR3: TGCGCCAGCAGGCCGACAGGAGGAAACACCATATATTTT. This sequence joins TRBV5-1 and TRBJ1-3; perhaps TRBD1 as D (6 bases). Germline lookup yields CDR1 SGHRS and CDR2 YFSETQ. The ends were cut back, 5 bases at V and 4 bases at J, with 10 bases in the middle. The CDR3 covers 13 residues.

V usage is TRBV9 and J usage is TRBJ1-6, with a weak D call TRBD1 (5 bases). V gave up 0 bases and J gave up 7 bases, with 17 bases separating them. This CDR3 has 17 residues. CDR1 is SGDLS, CDR2 YYNGEE, per germline. CDR3 coding DNA: TGTGCCAGCAGCGTAGGCATGAGGGGCGGGAGGAATTCACCCCTCCACTTT. Its translation is CASSVGMRGGRNSPLHF.

The chain carries TRBV19 and TRBJ1-5, with 11 bases identical to TRBD1. The junction had 2 bases not matched to a gene; V was cut back by 1 base and J by 6 bases. Germline-derived CDR1 and CDR2 are LNHDA and SQIVND (reference sequence). The CDR3 has 15 amino acids. The CDR3 loop is CASSIGTGGSQPQHF. For the CDR3, the DNA is TGTGCCAGTAGTATAGGGACAGGGGGCAGTCAGCCCCAGCATTTT.

The count of this clone is one. V usage is TRBV18 and J usage is TRBJ2-5; 7 bases line up with TRBD1. V shed 9 bases, J shed 5 bases, and the junction held 3 bases outside the gene matches. Looked up from germline, CDR1 is KGHSH and CDR2 is LQKENI. The CDR3 has 11 amino acids. This chain's CDR3 is CARQGRETQYF. The CDR3 DNA sequence: TGTGCCAGACAGGGGCGGGAGACCCAGTACTTC.

The chain recombines TRBV5-4 with TRBJ1-1; 11 nucleotides agree with TRBD1. This CDR3 region has 14 residues. Trimming removed 4 bases from V and 4 bases from J; junction bases left unmatched: 3. The germline V gene has CDR1 SGHNT and CDR2 YYREEE (reference sequence). The CDR3 DNA is TGTGCCAGCAGCGGACAGGGGGCGATCACTGAAGCTTTCTTT. This codes for CASSGQGAITEAFF.

This clone was seen a handful of times. J is TRBJ2-5 and V is TRBV11-2; 9 nucleotides agree with TRBD1. The CDR3 has 17 residues. Germline lookup yields CDR1 SGHAT and CDR2 FQNNGV. V lost 3 bases, J lost 4 bases, and 12 bases stayed unmatched. The CDR3 here is CASSFLSGQGGAETQYF. The CDR3 region has the DNA TGTGCCAGCAGCTTTCTTTCGGGACAGGGAGGTGCAGAGACCCAGTACTTC.

The V and J genes are TRBV9 and TRBJ2-6, with D unresolved. The CDR3 spans 14 residues. Trimming removed 2 bases from V and 0 bases from J, with 3 bases in between. The germline CDR1 and CDR2 sequences are SGDLS and YYNGEE. The CDR3 DNA reads as TGTGCCAGCAGCGTCGTCTCTGGGGCCAACGTCCTGACTTTC. Translation: CASSVVSGANVLTF.

V gene TRBV15 combines with J gene TRBJ1-1, with a tentative D call TRBD1 (6 bases). The V end was cut by 0 bases, the J end by 5 bases, with 10 bases between. The germline gives CDR1 LNHNV, CDR2 YYDKDF (reference sequence). This CDR3 is built from 14 residues. CDR3 sequence (DNA): TGTGCCACCAGCAGAGATGGGGGCGCGACTGAAGCTTTCTTT. This encodes CATSRDGGATEAFF.

The chain recombines TRBV6-6 with TRBJ2-3; the D is unclear. Germline V lookup: CDR1 MNHNY, CDR2 SVGAGI (reference sequence). Trimming cost V 8 bases and J 4 bases, with 22 bases left between them. CDR3 length: 16 residues. CDR3 nucleotide sequence: TGTGCCAGCCACGATACCCAGGTGGCCCCCGCAGATACGCAGTATTTT. This sequence encodes CASHDTQVAPADTQYF.

This clone was observed once. This sequence joins TRBV19 and TRBJ2-4; D ambiguous. Germline values: CDR1 LNHDA, CDR2 SQIVND (reference sequence). The V end was cut by 3 bases, the J end by 5 bases, with 5 bases between. The CDR3 is 12 amino acids. This chain's CDR3 is CASSIYENIQYF. In DNA form, the CDR3 reads TGTGCCAGTAGTATCTACGAAAACATTCAGTACTTC. The entire variable domain, with the rest obtained from reference TRBV19 and TRBJ2-4, is as follows: DGGITQSPKYLFRKEGQNVTLSCEQNLNHDAMYWYRQDPGQGLRLIYYSQIVNDFQKGDIAEGYSVSREKKESFPLTVTSAQKNPTAFYLCASSIYENIQYFGAGTRLSVL.

V gene TRBV7-2 combines with J gene TRBJ2-1; D gene uncertain. The germline V and J ends were trimmed by 5 bases and 8 bases, with 13 bases remaining between them. CDR1 is SGHTA and CDR2 is FQGNSA in the germline V gene. The CDR3 runs 13 residues. The CDR3 DNA follows: TGTGCCAGCAGCCCTTTGATTCGGGATGAGCAGTTCTTC. Translation: CASSPLIRDEQFF.

This chain uses TRBV29-1 with TRBJ1-1; 7 positions agree with TRBD1. The CDR3 length is 13 residues. J was trimmed by 2 bases and V by 3 bases; bases with no gene match: 3. In germline, CDR1 is SQVTM, CDR2 ANQGSEA. CDR3: CSVEGQPNTEAFF. Here the CDR3 DNA reads TGCAGCGTTGAGGGACAGCCTAACACTGAAGCTTTCTTT.

The V and J genes are TRBV5-4 and TRBJ1-5; D perhaps matches TRBD1 (6 bases). Deletions cut 4 bases from V and 8 bases from J, with 10 bases between. The CDR3 sequence is 12 residues long. CDR1 and CDR2 from the germline V gene are SGHNT and YYREEE (reference sequence). CDR3 DNA: TGTGCCAGCAGCGTACAGGGTGAGCCCCAGCATTTT. It yields the protein CASSVQGEPQHF.

This chain joins TRBV5-1 and TRBJ2-7; 10 bases are a match to TRBD2. Germline V gives CDR1 SGHRS, CDR2 YFSETQ. This CDR3 is 16 amino acids long. V trimming: 0 bases; J trimming: 5 bases; junction bases outside the gene matches: 8. This CDR3 reads CASSLGLAGVPHEQYF. DNA for the CDR3: TGCGCCAGCAGCTTGGGCCTAGCGGGGGTTCCCCACGAGCAGTACTTC.

CDR3 sequence reads: CASSPGQGGSTYNSPLHF. The CDR3 DNA sequence: TGTGCCAGCAGTCCGGGACAGGGTGGATCTACCTATAATTCACCCCTCCACTTT. The genes are TRBV27 and TRBJ1-6; 9 nucleotides agree with TRBD1. This CDR3 is built from 18 residues. With V trimmed by 5 bases and J by 2 bases, 10 bases remained unmatched. The germline V gene has CDR1 MNHEY and CDR2 SMNVEV (reference sequence).

The J gene is TRBJ2-3, the V gene TRBV5-4; D possibly corresponds to TRBD1 (6 bases). The CDR3 sequence is 18 residues long. CDR1 SGHNT and CDR2 YYREEE come from the germline V gene (reference sequence). Trimming left V 4 bases short and J 1 base short, with 22 bases between. The CDR3 reads CASSPTLGVAGGTDTQYF. DNA of the CDR3: TGTGCCAGCAGCCCAACACTGGGCGTAGCAGGGGGCACAGATACGCAGTATTTT.

The DNA for the CDR3 is TGTGCCAGCAGCCCCGGTACGGGTTACGAGCAGTACTTC. The encoded protein is CASSPGTGYEQYF. The chain joins TRBV7-2 to TRBJ2-5; D is undetermined. The assigned J gene may be wrong: the sequence end matches TRBJ2-7 better. The germline CDR1 and CDR2 sequences are SGHTA and FQGNSA. The CDR3 consists of 13 residues.

The chain has TRBV19 and TRBJ2-2; D is possibly TRBD1 (6 bases). The germline gives CDR1 LNHDA, CDR2 SQIVND (reference sequence). The CDR3 spans 14 residues. Trimming took off 6 bases at V and 4 bases at J, with 12 bases between the two ends. CDR3 nucleotides: TGTGCCAGTAGACCGACAGGTTCCACCGGGGAGCTGTTTTTT. Protein: CASRPTGSTGELFF.